These 12 T cell receptor beta chains share one sample of origin, sequenced in a study of shared clonotypes between healthy human individuals. Sequencing was performed with immunoSEQ multiplex PCR; in TCRdb, only in-frame clones are kept and a portion is missing. The sample consists of more than 1.2 million clones, about 98.5% of them appearing once. Sequencing was carried out using naive CD4+ T cells sorted from blood. The subset denotes: CD45RA+ positively selected. The origin of the receptors is a man aged 25-45 years in good health.

The CDR3 DNA reads as TGTGCCAGCAGCTTAAGGTTCTCCGGCCATACTCGAGACCGTCATGGCTACACCTTC. Translating gives CASSLRFSGHTRDRHGYTF. The chain combines TRBV7-2 with TRBJ1-2, with D uncertain. The V gene lost 2 bases and the J gene lost 6 bases, with 28 bases spanning the gap. The CDR3 has 19 amino acids. Germline V lookup: CDR1 SGHTA, CDR2 FQGNSA. The full variable domain, its missing parts supplied by reference TRBV7-2 and TRBJ1-2, is GAGVSQSPSNKVTEKGKDVELRCDPISGHTALYWYRQSLGQGLEFLIYFQGNSAPDKSGLPSDRFSAERTGGSVSTLTIQRTQQEDSAVYLCASSLRFSGHTRDRHGYTFGSGTRLTVV.

The V gene is TRBV2, the J gene TRBJ2-3; the match to TRBD2 covers 12 bases. Germline V gives CDR1 SNHLY, CDR2 FYNNEI. After removal of 10 bases from V and 9 bases from J, the junction contained 14 bases not matched to a gene. CDR3 length: 15 amino acids. The CDR3 reads CATQGSSGRAGTQYF. In DNA form, the CDR3 reads TGTGCCACCCAAGGGTCTAGCGGGAGGGCCGGAACGCAGTATTTT. The variable domain in full, with the rest retrieved from reference TRBV2 and TRBJ2-3, is EPEVTQTPSHQVTQMGQEVILRCVPISNHLYFYWYRQILGQKVEFLVSFYNNEISEKSEIFDDQFSVERPDGSNFTLKIRSTKLEDSAMYFCATQGSSGRAGTQYFGPGTRLTVL.

The chain couples TRBV10-3 to TRBJ2-1, with 16 bases aligning to TRBD2. The V and J ends lost 6 bases and 9 bases, in that order; junction bases with no gene match: 8. The germline V gene encodes CDR1 ENHRY and CDR2 SYGVKD. CDR3 size: 16 residues. In nucleotides, the CDR3 is TGTGCCATCAGCGGGACTAGCGGGAGGGCCTTCGGTGAGCAGTTCTTC. It is translated as CAISGTSGRAFGEQFF.

The rearrangement joins TRBV6-1 to TRBJ1-2; D unclear. Germline V lookup: CDR1 MNHNS, CDR2 SASEGT. Trimming took 2 bases from V and 5 from J, leaving 9 bases between them. The CDR3 loop spans 13 amino acids. The CDR3 loop is CASSESFWYGYTF. DNA for the CDR3: TGTGCCAGCAGTGAAAGCTTTTGGTATGGCTACACCTTC.

The V call is TRBV5-8, the J call TRBJ2-1, with 9 bases that match TRBD2. Per germline, CDR1 SGHTS and CDR2 YDEGEE. The junction had 14 bases not matched to a gene; V was cut back by 4 bases and J by 9 bases. The CDR3 has 16 amino acids. The CDR3 DNA reads as TGTGCCAGCAGCGGGCCCCTGGGCGGGAGGGCAAGTGAGCAGTTCTTC. This sequence encodes CASSGPLGGRASEQFF.

V gene TRBV10-3 combines with J gene TRBJ2-7; D perhaps matches TRBD1 (6 bases). The germline CDR1 and CDR2 sequences are ENHRY and SYGVKD. V gave up 6 bases and J gave up 0 bases, with 15 bases separating them. This CDR3 has 15 residues. The CDR3 DNA reads TGTGCCATCAGACAACAGGGCACCCTCTCCTACGAGCAGTACTTC. The encoded protein is CAIRQQGTLSYEQYF.

The chain has TRBV5-6 and TRBJ1-2; D is unclear. Germline CDR1 reads SGHDT; CDR2 reads YYEEEE. V dropped 0 bases and J dropped 2 bases, with 11 bases sitting between them. This CDR3 region has 15 residues. CDR3 nucleotide sequence: TGTGCCAGCAGCTTGGTTGCGCGTGGAAACTATGGCTACACCTTC. It specifies CASSLVARGNYGYTF.

In its sample, this clone was seen once. The chain uses TRBV18 and TRBJ1-3, with a possible D match to TRBD1 (5 bases). The germline V gene encodes CDR1 KGHSH and CDR2 LQKENI. V was shortened by 3 bases and J by 4 bases, with 16 bases between the two germline ends. CDR3 length equals 16 residues. CDR3: CASSPLAGFGGNTIYF. The CDR3 nucleotides are TGTGCCAGCTCACCCCTCGCAGGGTTCGGCGGAAACACCATATATTTT.

The table lists this clone with a count of one. V gene TRBV18 combines with J gene TRBJ1-1; D ambiguous. With 1 base removed from V and 1 base from J, the gap between germline ends came to 7 bases. The CDR3 covers 14 residues. Germline loops: CDR1 KGHSH, CDR2 LQKENI. CDR3 in DNA: TGTGCCAGCTCACCACAAGCTGGGAACACTGAAGCTTTCTTT. Its translation: CASSPQAGNTEAFF.

In nucleotides, the CDR3 is TGTGCCAGCAGTTACCGAGCGGGACTGACGCAAAGTAAACAGTTCTTC. Encoded protein: CASSYRAGLTQSKQFF. The chain combines TRBV6-5 with TRBJ2-1; the match to TRBD2 covers 7 bases. V gave up 2 bases and J gave up 13 bases; unmatched junction bases: 17. CDR1 is MNHEY and CDR2 is SVGAGI in the germline V gene. This CDR3 spans 16 amino acids.

The CDR3 spells CASSGAAGRDTIYF. CDR3 sequence (DNA): TGCGCCAGCAGCGGGGCGGCAGGGCGGGACACCATATATTTT. The J gene is TRBJ1-3, the V gene TRBV5-1, with D possibly matching TRBD1 (5 bases). CDR1 and CDR2 (germline): SGHRS, YFSETQ. With 4 bases removed from V and 8 bases from J, the gap between germline ends came to 16 bases. CDR3 length: 14 residues.

Worth noting for this clone: The junction shows a germline mismatch at one end, possibly a read error. The chain uses TRBV7-7 and TRBJ2-7; 7 bases fit TRBD1. Germline V gene sequence: CDR1 SSHAT, CDR2 FNYEAQ (reference sequence). The CDR3 is made up of 15 amino acids. In nucleotides, the CDR3 is TGTGCTAGCAGCTTAGAAGCAGGGGGCTCCTACGAGCAGTACTTC. Translation: CASSLEAGGSYEQYF.